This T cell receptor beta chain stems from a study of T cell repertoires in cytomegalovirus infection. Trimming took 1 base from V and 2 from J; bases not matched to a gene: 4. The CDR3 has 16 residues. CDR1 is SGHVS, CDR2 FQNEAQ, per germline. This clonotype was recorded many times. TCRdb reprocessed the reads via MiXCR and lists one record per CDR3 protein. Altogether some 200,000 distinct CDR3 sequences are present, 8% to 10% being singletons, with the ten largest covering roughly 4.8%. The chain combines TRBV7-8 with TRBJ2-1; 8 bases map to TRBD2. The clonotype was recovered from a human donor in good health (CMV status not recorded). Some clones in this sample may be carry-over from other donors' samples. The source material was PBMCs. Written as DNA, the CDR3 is TGTGCCAGCAGCTTAGGGACTAGCTGGCCCTACAATGAGCAGTTCTTC. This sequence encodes CASSLGTSWPYNEQFF.